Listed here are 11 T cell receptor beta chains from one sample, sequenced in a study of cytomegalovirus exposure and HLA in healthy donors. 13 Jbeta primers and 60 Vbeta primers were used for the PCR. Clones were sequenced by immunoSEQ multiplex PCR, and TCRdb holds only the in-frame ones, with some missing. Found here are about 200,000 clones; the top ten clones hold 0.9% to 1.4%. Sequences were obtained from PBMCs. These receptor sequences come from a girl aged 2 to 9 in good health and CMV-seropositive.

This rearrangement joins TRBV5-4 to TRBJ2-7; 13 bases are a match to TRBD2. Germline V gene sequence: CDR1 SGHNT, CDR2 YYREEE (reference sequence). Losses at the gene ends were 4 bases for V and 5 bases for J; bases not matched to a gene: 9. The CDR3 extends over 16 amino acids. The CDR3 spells CASSDRTSGSGHEQYF. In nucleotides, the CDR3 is TGTGCCAGCAGCGATCGGACTAGCGGGAGTGGTCACGAGCAGTACTTC.

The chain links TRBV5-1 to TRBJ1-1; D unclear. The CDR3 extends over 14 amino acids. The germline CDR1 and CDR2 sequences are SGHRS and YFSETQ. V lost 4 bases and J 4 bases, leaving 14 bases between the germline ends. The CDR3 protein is CASSPRAPGTEAFF. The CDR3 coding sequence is TGCGCCAGCAGCCCGAGGGCCCCGGGCACTGAAGCTTTCTTT.

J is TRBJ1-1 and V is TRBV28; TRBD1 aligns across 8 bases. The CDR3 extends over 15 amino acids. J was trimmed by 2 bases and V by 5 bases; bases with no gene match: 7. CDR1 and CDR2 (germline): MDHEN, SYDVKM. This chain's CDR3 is CASSPRTGRNTEAFF. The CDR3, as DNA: TGTGCCAGCAGTCCGAGGACAGGGAGAAACACTGAAGCTTTCTTT. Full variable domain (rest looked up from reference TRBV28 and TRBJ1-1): DVKVTQSSRYLVKRTGEKVFLECVQDMDHENMFWYRQDPGLGLRLIYFSYDVKMKEKGDIPEGYSVSREKKERFSLILESASTNQTSMYLCASSPRTGRNTEAFFGQGTRLTVV.

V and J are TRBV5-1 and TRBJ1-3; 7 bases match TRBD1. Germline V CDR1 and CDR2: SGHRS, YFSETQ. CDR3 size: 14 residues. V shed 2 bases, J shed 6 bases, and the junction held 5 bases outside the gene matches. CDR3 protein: CASSLTGDQNTIYF. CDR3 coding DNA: TGCGCCAGCAGCTTAACAGGGGACCAAAACACCATATATTTT. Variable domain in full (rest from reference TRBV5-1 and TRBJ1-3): KAGVTQTPRYLIKTRGQQVTLSCSPISGHRSVSWYQQTPGQGLQFLFEYFSETQRNKGNFPGRFSGRQFSNSRSEMNVSTLELGDSALYLCASSLTGDQNTIYFGEGSWLTVV.

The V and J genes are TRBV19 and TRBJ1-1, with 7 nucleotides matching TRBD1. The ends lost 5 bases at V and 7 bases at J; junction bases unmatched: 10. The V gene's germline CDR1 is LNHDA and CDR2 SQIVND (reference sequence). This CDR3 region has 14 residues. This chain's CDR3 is CASSVFQGVDEAFF. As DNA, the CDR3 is TGTGCCAGTAGTGTCTTTCAGGGGGTGGATGAAGCTTTCTTT.

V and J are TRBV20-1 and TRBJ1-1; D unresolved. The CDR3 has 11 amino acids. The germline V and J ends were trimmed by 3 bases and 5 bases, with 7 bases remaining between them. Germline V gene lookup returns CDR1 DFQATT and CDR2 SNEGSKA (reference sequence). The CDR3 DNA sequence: TGCAGTGCTAGTATCGGGACTGAAGCTTTCTTT. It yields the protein CSASIGTEAFF.

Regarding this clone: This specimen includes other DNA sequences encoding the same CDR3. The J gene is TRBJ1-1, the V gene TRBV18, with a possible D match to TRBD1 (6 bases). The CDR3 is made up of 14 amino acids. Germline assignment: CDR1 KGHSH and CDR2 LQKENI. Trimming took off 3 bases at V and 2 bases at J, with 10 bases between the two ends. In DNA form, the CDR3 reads TGTGCCAGCTCACCCAGGACAGAAAACACTGAAGCTTTCTTT. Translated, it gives CASSPRTENTEAFF.

The CDR3, as DNA: TGTGCCACCAGCAGTAGCGGGAGGGAGCTGTTTTTT. Protein: CATSSSGRELFF. The chain joins TRBV15 to TRBJ2-2; 8 bases are shared with TRBD2. Germline V lookup: CDR1 LNHNV, CDR2 YYDKDF (reference sequence). The CDR3 covers 12 residues. V was pared by 3 bases and J by 9 bases, with 0 bases of the junction left unmatched.

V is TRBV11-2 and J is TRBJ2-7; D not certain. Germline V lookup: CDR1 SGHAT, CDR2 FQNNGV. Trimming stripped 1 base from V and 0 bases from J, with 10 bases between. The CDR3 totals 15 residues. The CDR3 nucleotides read TGTGCCAGCAGCTTAGCCCCTAGGAGCTCCTACGAGCAGTACTTC. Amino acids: CASSLAPRSSYEQYF. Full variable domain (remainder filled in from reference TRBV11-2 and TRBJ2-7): EAGVAQSPRYKIIEKRQSVAFWCNPISGHATLYWYQQILGQGPKLLIQFQNNGVVDDSQLPKDRFSAERLKGVDSTLKIQPAKLEDSAVYLCASSLAPRSSYEQYFGPGTRLTVT.

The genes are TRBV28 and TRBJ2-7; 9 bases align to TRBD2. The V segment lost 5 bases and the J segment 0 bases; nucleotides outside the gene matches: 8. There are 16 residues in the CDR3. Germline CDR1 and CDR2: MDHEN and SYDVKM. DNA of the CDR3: TGTGCCAGCAGTCCCGTAGCGGGAGTGCGCTCCTACGAGCAGTACTTC. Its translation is CASSPVAGVRSYEQYF.

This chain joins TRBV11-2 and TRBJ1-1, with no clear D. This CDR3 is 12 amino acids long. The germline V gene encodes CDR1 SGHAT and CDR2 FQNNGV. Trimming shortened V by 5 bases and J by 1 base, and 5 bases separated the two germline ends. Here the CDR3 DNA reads TGTGCCAGCAGCGAACAGAACACTGAAGCTTTCTTT. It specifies CASSEQNTEAFF. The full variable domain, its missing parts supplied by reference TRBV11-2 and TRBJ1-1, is EAGVAQSPRYKIIEKRQSVAFWCNPISGHATLYWYQQILGQGPKLLIQFQNNGVVDDSQLPKDRFSAERLKGVDSTLKIQPAKLEDSAVYLCASSEQNTEAFFGQGTRLTVV.